Reported below is one TCR beta chain. Its antigen is unknown. Germline CDR1 is LGHDT and CDR2 is YNNKEL (reference sequence). CDR3 length equals 15 residues. This sample is drawn from a study of blood T cells in healthy people across ages. Study-wide points: Donor CMV status, an unknown factor, possibly confounded changes in expanded clonotypes. Estimates drawn from one million T cells were deemed to understate diversity.

Primers used in a second PCR of about 7 to 11 cycles were a sample-barcoded 5' primer and a J-beta primer mix. Every single cDNA molecule received a tag from a template-switch adaptor with 12 random nucleotides. TCRdb independently ran MiXCR on the 5' RACE reads; one entry per CDR3 protein. The table has about 750,000 distinct CDR3 sequences, about 53% seen once; the top ten hold roughly two fifths. The specimen sequenced was blood. V gene TRBV3-1 combines with J gene TRBJ2-7; 10 bases are shared with TRBD2. Matching the DNA end better, TRBJ2-5 makes the J call doubtful. This TCR was sampled from an elderly man in good health. In DNA, the CDR3 is TGTGCCAGCAGCCGGCTAGCGGGAGTCGGGGAGACCCAGTACTTC. Protein sequence: CASSRLAGVGETQYF.